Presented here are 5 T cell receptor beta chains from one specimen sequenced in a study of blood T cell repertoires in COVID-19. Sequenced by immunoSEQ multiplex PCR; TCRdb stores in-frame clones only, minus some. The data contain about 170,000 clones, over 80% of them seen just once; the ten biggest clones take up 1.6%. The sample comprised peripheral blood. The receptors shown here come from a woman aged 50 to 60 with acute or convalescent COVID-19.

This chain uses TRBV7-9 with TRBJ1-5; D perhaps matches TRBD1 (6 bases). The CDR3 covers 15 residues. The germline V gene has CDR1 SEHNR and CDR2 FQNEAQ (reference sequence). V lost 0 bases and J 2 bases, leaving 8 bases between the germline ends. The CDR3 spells CASSLAAGGNQPQHF. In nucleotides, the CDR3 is TGTGCCAGCAGCTTAGCGGCAGGGGGCAATCAGCCCCAGCATTTT.

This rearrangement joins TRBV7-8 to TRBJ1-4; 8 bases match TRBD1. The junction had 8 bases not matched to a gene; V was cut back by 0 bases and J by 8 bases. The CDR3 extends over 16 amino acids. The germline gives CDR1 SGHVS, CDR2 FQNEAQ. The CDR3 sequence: CASSLARLQGGEKLFF. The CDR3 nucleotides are TGTGCCAGCAGCTTAGCGAGGTTACAGGGGGGAGAAAAACTGTTTTTT.

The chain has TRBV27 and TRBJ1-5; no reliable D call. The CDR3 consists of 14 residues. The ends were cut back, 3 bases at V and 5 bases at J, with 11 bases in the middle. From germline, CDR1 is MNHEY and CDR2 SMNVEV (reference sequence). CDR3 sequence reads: CASSLGGRDQPQHF. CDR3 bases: TGTGCCAGCAGTTTGGGCGGGCGCGATCAGCCCCAGCATTTT.

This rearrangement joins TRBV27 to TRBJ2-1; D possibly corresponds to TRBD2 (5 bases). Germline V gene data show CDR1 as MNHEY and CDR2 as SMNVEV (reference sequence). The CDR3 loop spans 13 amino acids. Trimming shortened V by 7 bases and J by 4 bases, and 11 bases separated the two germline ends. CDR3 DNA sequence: TGTGCCAGCACCAGCGGTTTATACAATGAGCAGTTCTTC. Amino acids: CASTSGLYNEQFF.

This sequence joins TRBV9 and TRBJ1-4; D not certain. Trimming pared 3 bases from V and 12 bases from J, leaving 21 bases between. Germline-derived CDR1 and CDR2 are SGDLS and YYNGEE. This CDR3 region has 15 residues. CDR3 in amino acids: CASSAEGKPTRELFF. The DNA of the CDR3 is TGTGCCAGCAGCGCGGAAGGAAAACCGACGAGGGAACTGTTTTTT.